This TCR beta chain was documented in a study of Ad26.COV2.S vaccination and SARS-CoV-2 variants. As for treatment: around 19 received Ad26.COV2.S at low or high dose, single or two shots; roughly five received placebo; per-sample allocation not given. Material that was analyzed had been drawn on day 63 after the first vaccine or placebo injection. Libraries were prepared by immunoSEQ multiplex PCR; TCRdb keeps only in-frame clonotypes and omits some of them. This table holds roughly 250,000 clones, roughly 87% found once. Germline V lookup: CDR1 MNHNS, CDR2 SASEGT. The ends were cut back, 3 bases at V and 1 base at J, with 11 bases in the middle. The CDR3 has 15 amino acids. On this clone: Its antigen remains unknown.

Broader study findings: Following vaccination, spike-specific CD8+ and CD4+ T cell responses reportedly exhibited substantial breadth.

This clonotype originated in a person between 18 and 60 years old who received the Ad26.COV2.S COVID-19 vaccine or a placebo. Source: peripheral blood, taken in a trial of Ad26.COV2.S vaccine versus placebo. The chain couples TRBV6-1 to TRBJ2-3; no reliable D call. This CDR3 reads CASSDNFAGTDTQYF. The CDR3 nucleotides are TGTGCCAGCAGTGATAATTTTGCGGGCACAGATACGCAGTATTTT.